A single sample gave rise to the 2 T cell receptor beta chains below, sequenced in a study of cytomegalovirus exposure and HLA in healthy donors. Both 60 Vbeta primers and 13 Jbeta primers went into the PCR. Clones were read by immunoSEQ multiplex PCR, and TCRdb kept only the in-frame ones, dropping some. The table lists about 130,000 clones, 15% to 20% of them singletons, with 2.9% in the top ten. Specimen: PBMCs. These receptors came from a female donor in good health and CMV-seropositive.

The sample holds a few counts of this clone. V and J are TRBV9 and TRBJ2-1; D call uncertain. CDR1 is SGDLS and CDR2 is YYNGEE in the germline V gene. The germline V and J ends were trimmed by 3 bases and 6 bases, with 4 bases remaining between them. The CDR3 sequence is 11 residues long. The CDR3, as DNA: TGTGCCAGCAGCGCTCTCAATGAGCAGTTCTTC. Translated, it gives CASSALNEQFF. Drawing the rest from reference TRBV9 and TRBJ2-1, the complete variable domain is DSGVTQTPKHLITATGQRVTLRCSPRSGDLSVYWYQQSLDQGLQFLIQYYNGEERAKGNILERFSAQQFPDLHSELNLSSLELGDSALYFCASSALNEQFFGPGTRLTVL.

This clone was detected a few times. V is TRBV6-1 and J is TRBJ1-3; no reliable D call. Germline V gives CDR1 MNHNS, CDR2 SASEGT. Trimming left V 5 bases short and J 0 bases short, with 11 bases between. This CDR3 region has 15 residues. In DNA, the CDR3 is TGTGCCAGCAGTATCTTGCCCAGCTCTGGAAACACCATATATTTT. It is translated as CASSILPSSGNTIYF.